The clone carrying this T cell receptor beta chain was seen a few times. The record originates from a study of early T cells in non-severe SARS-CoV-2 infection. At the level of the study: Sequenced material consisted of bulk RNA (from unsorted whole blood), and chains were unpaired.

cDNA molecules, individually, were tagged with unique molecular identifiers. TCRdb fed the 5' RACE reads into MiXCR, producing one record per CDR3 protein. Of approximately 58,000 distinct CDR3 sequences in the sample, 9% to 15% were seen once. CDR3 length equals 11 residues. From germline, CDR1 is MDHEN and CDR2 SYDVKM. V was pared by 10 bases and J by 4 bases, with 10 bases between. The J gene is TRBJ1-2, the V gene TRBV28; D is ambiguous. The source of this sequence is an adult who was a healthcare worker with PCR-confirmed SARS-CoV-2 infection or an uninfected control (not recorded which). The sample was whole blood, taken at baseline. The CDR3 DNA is TGTGCCACCGGCCCCCTCTATGGCTACACCTTC. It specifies CATGPLYGYTF.